The 15 T cell receptor beta chains below come from one sample, sequenced in a study of CD8 T cells in ankylosing spondylitis. MiXCR, run by TCRdb on the 5' RACE reads, gives a single entry per CDR3 protein. This sample yields around 300,000 distinct CDR3 sequences, of which roughly 15% are seen a single time; about 1% belongs to the top ten. Sample: blood, either unsorted or a sorted T cell fraction (not recorded which). These TCRs come from a male donor with ankylosing spondylitis or in good health (not recorded which).

V is TRBV7-8 and J is TRBJ2-7, with a weak D call TRBD2 (6 bases). This CDR3 contains 16 residues. In germline, CDR1 is SGHVS, CDR2 FQNEAQ. V lost 2 bases and J lost 1, with 15 bases in between. The CDR3 loop reads CASSLSLGRGSYEQYF. The CDR3 DNA sequence: TGTGCCAGCAGCTTATCCCTCGGCCGGGGGTCCTACGAGCAGTACTTC. The full variable domain, in which reference TRBV7-8 and TRBJ2-7 provide the parts outside the CDR3, is GAGVSQSPRYKVAKRGQDVALRCDPISGHVSLFWYQQALGQGPEFLTYFQNEAQLDKSGLPSDRFFAERPEGSVSTLKIQRTQQEDSAVYLCASSLSLGRGSYEQYFGPGTRLTVT.

This clonotype was counted a few times. The rearrangement uses TRBV14 and TRBJ1-1; weak D call: TRBD1 (5 bases). The CDR3 extends over 14 amino acids. Between the trimmed V and J ends, which lost 5 bases and 0 bases, there was a span of 10 bases. Germline V gene data show CDR1 as SGHDN and CDR2 as FVKESK. CDR3 bases: TGTGCCAGCAGCTGGGGGGTCCTGAACACTGAAGCTTTCTTT. This gives the protein CASSWGVLNTEAFF.

The chain uses TRBV5-1 and TRBJ1-2; D is possibly TRBD1 (6 bases). V was shortened by 2 bases and J by 1 base, with 15 bases between the two germline ends. The CDR3 covers 16 residues. Germline V gene lookup returns CDR1 SGHRS and CDR2 YFSETQ. CDR3 sequence: CASSLQGVPLNYGYTF. Here the CDR3 DNA reads TGCGCCAGCAGCTTACAGGGTGTCCCTCTTAACTATGGCTACACCTTC.

This chain connects TRBV24-1 to TRBJ2-4, with a tentative D call TRBD1 (5 bases). The CDR3 has 15 amino acids. In germline, CDR1 is KGHDR, CDR2 SFDVKD. Deletions cut 4 bases from V and 3 bases from J, with 12 bases between. The CDR3 loop is CATSEGRLNKNIQYF. CDR3 DNA: TGTGCCACCAGTGAGGGGCGCCTAAACAAAAACATTCAGTACTTC.

This clonotype was recorded a few times. The rearrangement links TRBV12-3 or TRBV12-4 to TRBJ1-2; D is uncertain. The CDR3 runs to 13 residues. Trimming removed 5 bases from V and 1 base from J, with 8 bases in between. The CDR3 DNA follows: TGTGCCAGCAGTCCTGACTTTAACTATGGCTACACCTTC. As protein: CASSPDFNYGYTF.

The CDR3 protein is CASSLGGLSSYNEQFF. CDR3 nucleotides: TGCGCCAGCAGCCTCGGGGGGTTAAGCTCCTACAATGAGCAGTTCTTC. The chain has TRBV5-1 and TRBJ2-1; 7 bases match TRBD2. The CDR3 consists of 16 residues. Trimming cost V 4 bases and J 0 bases; bases outside gene matches: 7. Germline V CDR1 and CDR2: SGHRS, YFSETQ. Supplemented by reference TRBV5-1 and TRBJ2-1, the full variable domain reads KAGVTQTPRYLIKTRGQQVTLSCSPISGHRSVSWYQQTPGQGLQFLFEYFSETQRNKGNFPGRFSGRQFSNSRSEMNVSTLELGDSALYLCASSLGGLSSYNEQFFGPGTRLTVL.

The chain recombines TRBV6-2 or TRBV6-3 with TRBJ2-1; 11 bases align to TRBD2. V trimming: 5 bases; J trimming: 9 bases; junction bases outside the gene matches: 30. CDR1 and CDR2 (germline): MNHEY, SVGEGT. The length of the CDR3 is 22 residues. The CDR3 region has the DNA TGTGCCAGCAGTCCCTACGCCCCGACAGATACTTATAGCGGGAGGGCCACGGGTGAGCAGTTCTTC. Translated: CASSPYAPTDTYSGRATGEQFF.

This clonotype was counted only a few times. V is TRBV20-1 and J is TRBJ2-4; 12 bases match TRBD2. This CDR3 has 15 residues. V was pared by 3 bases and J by 5 bases, with 5 bases of the junction left unmatched. From germline, CDR1 is DFQATT and CDR2 SNEGSKA (reference sequence). This CDR3 reads CSASGLAGRENIQYF. The CDR3 DNA sequence: TGCAGTGCTAGTGGACTAGCGGGACGGGAAAACATTCAGTACTTC.

This clonotype was found a few times. The genes are TRBV7-9 and TRBJ1-4, with 7 bases matching TRBD1. This CDR3 spans 16 amino acids. In germline, CDR1 is SEHNR, CDR2 FQNEAQ (reference sequence). The ends lost 4 bases at V and 7 bases at J; junction bases unmatched: 12. This CDR3 is CASSSYRGWGSEKLFF. As DNA, the CDR3 is TGTGCCAGCAGCTCCTACAGGGGATGGGGTAGTGAAAAACTGTTTTTT.

In its sample, this clonotype was seen a few times. The chain joins TRBV12-3 or TRBV12-4 to TRBJ1-1; D is possibly TRBD1 (6 bases). Trimming took off 7 bases at V and 6 bases at J, with 15 bases between the two ends. This CDR3 is built from 13 residues. Written as DNA, the CDR3 is TGTGCCAGCAATCCCACAGGGTGGTCTGAAGCTTTCTTT. This encodes CASNPTGWSEAFF.

The chain combines TRBV5-4 with TRBJ1-1; TRBD1 aligns across 7 bases. Trimming took 1 base from V and 4 from J; bases not matched to a gene: 4. The CDR3 runs 14 residues. Germline V gene data show CDR1 as SGHNT and CDR2 as YYREEE (reference sequence). This CDR3 reads CASSLTGVGTEAFF. The CDR3 nucleotides read TGTGCCAGCAGCTTGACAGGGGTGGGCACTGAAGCTTTCTTT. Combining the CDR3 with reference TRBV5-4 and TRBJ1-1 gives the whole variable domain ETGVTQSPTHLIKTRGQQVTLRCSSQSGHNTVSWYQQALGQGPQFIFQYYREEENGRGNFPPRFSGLQFPNYSSELNVNALELDDSALYLCASSLTGVGTEAFFGQGTRLTVV.

This clonotype was counted only a few times. The rearrangement uses TRBV5-1 and TRBJ1-3; D gene uncertain. Per the germline V gene, CDR1 is SGHRS and CDR2 is YFSETQ. This CDR3 region has 13 residues. V was cut by 0 bases and J by 4 bases, with 5 bases left in between. The DNA for the CDR3 is TGCGCCAGCAGCTTGGACACCGGAAACACCATATATTTT. This translates into CASSLDTGNTIYF.

The table lists this clonotype with many counts. The chain is built from TRBV10-3 and TRBJ2-5; D gene uncertain. V lost 0 bases to trimming and J lost 4 bases, with 6 bases between them. The CDR3 is 13 residues long. Looked up from germline, CDR1 is ENHRY and CDR2 is SYGVKD. CDR3 loop: CAISESTSETQYF. Written as DNA, the CDR3 is TGTGCCATCAGTGAGTCGACTTCAGAGACCCAGTACTTC.

This clonotype was seen a few times. V usage is TRBV7-9 and J usage is TRBJ2-5, with D tentatively TRBD2 (6 bases). The CDR3 sequence is 15 residues long. Per the germline V gene, CDR1 is SEHNR and CDR2 is FQNEAQ (reference sequence). Trimming pared 3 bases from V and 7 bases from J, leaving 18 bases between. CDR3 residues: CASSFPSAGTGTQYF. The CDR3 region has the DNA TGTGCCAGCAGCTTCCCCTCGGCAGGGACTGGGACCCAGTACTTC. Together with reference TRBV7-9 and TRBJ2-5, the CDR3 gives the full variable domain: DTGVSQNPRHKITKRGQNVTFRCDPISEHNRLYWYRQTLGQGPEFLTYFQNEAQLEKSRLLSDRFSAERPKGSFSTLEIQRTEQGDSAMYLCASSFPSAGTGTQYFGPGTRLLVL.

The sample holds a few counts of this clonotype. This sequence joins TRBV10-3 and TRBJ2-1, with TRBD2 matching over 16 bases. V shed 5 bases and J 6 bases; nucleotides not matched to a gene: 10. Germline V lookup: CDR1 ENHRY, CDR2 SYGVKD. There are 18 residues in the CDR3. The CDR3 is CAISTGTSGRAPRNEQFF. Here the CDR3 DNA reads TGTGCCATCAGTACCGGGACTAGCGGGAGGGCCCCGCGCAATGAGCAGTTCTTC.